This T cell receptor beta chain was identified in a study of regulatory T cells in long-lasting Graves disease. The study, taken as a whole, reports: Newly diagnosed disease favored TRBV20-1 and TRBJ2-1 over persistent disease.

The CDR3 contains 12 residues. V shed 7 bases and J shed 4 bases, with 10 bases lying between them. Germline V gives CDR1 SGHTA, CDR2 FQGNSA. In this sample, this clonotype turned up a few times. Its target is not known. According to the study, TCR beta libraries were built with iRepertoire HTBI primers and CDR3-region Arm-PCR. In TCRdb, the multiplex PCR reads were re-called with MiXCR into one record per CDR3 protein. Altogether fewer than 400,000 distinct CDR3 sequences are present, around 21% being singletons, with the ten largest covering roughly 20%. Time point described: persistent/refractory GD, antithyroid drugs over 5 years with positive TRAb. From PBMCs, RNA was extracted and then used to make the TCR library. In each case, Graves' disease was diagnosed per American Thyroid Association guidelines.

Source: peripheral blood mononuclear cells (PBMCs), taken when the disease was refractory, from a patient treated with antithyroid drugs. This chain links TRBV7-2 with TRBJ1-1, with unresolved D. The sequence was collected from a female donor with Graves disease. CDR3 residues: CASTPLGTEAFF. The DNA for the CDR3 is TGTGCCAGCACCCCCCTGGGCACTGAAGCTTTCTTT. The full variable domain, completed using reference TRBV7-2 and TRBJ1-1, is GAGVSQSPSNKVTEKGKDVELRCDPISGHTALYWYRQSLGQGLEFLIYFQGNSAPDKSGLPSDRFSAERTGGSVSTLTIQRTQQEDSAVYLCASTPLGTEAFFGQGTRLTVV.